These T cell receptor beta chains were read from a single sample in a study of molecular identifiers for immune sequencing clone quantification. TCRdb redid the calling of the PCR reads with MiXCR, one entry per CDR3 protein. The data hold more than 250,000 distinct CDR3 sequences, with about a fifth observed a single time. Sequencing used naive CD8+ T cells from blood, with Jurkat cell RNA spiked in. The receptors here all came from a human donor in good health. Some libraries in this study had Jurkat cell RNA spiked in. Each CDR3 is given with its conserved first and last residue. D genes are given only for firm matches. Some rows mark clone size as missing; the rest say once, few, many or name a class of expanded clone.

D gene: .
J gene: TRBJ2-1
V gene: TRBV6-5
CDR3 length: 13
clone size: many
CDR3 protein: CASSYAASLEQFF
CDR3 DNA: TGTGCCAGCAGTTACGCGGCTAGCCTTGAGCAGTTCTTC

D gene: .
J gene: TRBJ2-1
V gene: TRBV19
CDR3 length: 15
clone size: many
CDR3 protein: CASSIDSGGFDEQFF
CDR3 DNA: TGTGCCAGTAGTATAGATTCGGGTGGGTTCGATGAGCAGTTCTTC

D gene: .
J gene: TRBJ1-5
V gene: TRBV6-2/TRBV6-3
CDR3 length: 15
clone size: many
CDR3 protein: CASSYSIGENQPQHF
CDR3 DNA: TGTGCCAGCAGTTACTCGATCGGGGAGAATCAGCCCCAGCATTTT

D gene: .
J gene: TRBJ1-1
V gene: TRBV28
CDR3 length: 13
clone size: .
CDR3 protein: CASIWGSDTEAFF
CDR3 DNA: TGTGCCAGCATTTGGGGGTCCGACACTGAAGCTTTCTTT

D gene: TRBD2
J gene: TRBJ2-3
V gene: TRBV12-3/TRBV12-4
CDR3 length: 15
clone size: few
CDR3 protein: CASSLGTSTADTQYF
CDR3 DNA: TGTGCCAGCAGTCTGGGGACTAGCACAGCAGATACGCAGTATTTT

D gene: TRBD1
J gene: TRBJ1-1
V gene: TRBV12-3/TRBV12-4
CDR3 length: 11
clone size: many
CDR3 protein: CASGQGREAFF
CDR3 DNA: TGTGCCAGCGGACAGGGAAGAGAAGCTTTCTTT

D gene: .
J gene: TRBJ1-2
V gene: TRBV29-1
CDR3 length: 12
clone size: many
CDR3 protein: CSVSAGIPGYTF
CDR3 DNA: TGCAGCGTTTCGGCAGGGATTCCTGGCTACACCTTC

D gene: .
J gene: TRBJ2-7
V gene: TRBV20-1
CDR3 length: 11
clone size: many
CDR3 protein: CSAPQGGEQYF
CDR3 DNA: TGCAGTGCTCCTCAGGGGGGCGAGCAGTACTTC

D gene: .
J gene: TRBJ2-2
V gene: TRBV29-1
CDR3 length: 12
clone size: many
CDR3 protein: CSVVKATGELFF
CDR3 DNA: TGCAGCGTTGTCAAGGCCACCGGGGAGCTGTTTTTT

D gene: .
J gene: TRBJ1-2
V gene: TRBV3-1
CDR3 length: 15
clone size: few
CDR3 protein: CASSQGSRLNYGYTF
CDR3 DNA: TGTGCCAGCAGCCAAGGCTCCAGATTAAACTATGGCTACACCTTC

D gene: TRBD2
J gene: TRBJ2-3
V gene: TRBV7-2
CDR3 length: 18
clone size: .
CDR3 protein: CASSLLHGGSGRPDTQYF
CDR3 DNA: TGTGCCAGCAGCTTATTACACGGAGGTAGCGGGAGGCCAGATACGCAGTATTTT

D gene: .
J gene: TRBJ1-5
V gene: TRBV21-1
CDR3 length: 15
clone size: many
CDR3 protein: CASSNRKGFGQPQHF
CDR3 DNA: TGTGCCAGCAGCAATCGGAAGGGGTTTGGTCAGCCCCAGCATTTT

D gene: .
J gene: TRBJ2-3
V gene: TRBV3-1
CDR3 length: 16
clone size: .
CDR3 protein: CASSQVPLGGRDTQYF
CDR3 DNA: TGTGCCAGCAGCCAAGTGCCCTTGGGGGGTCGAGATACGCAGTATTTT

D gene: .
J gene: TRBJ2-5
V gene: TRBV25-1
CDR3 length: 15
clone size: many
CDR3 protein: CASSESGTLSKTQYF
CDR3 DNA: TGTGCCAGCAGTGAATCCGGGACGCTATCGAAGACCCAGTACTTC

D gene: TRBD2
J gene: TRBJ2-3
V gene: TRBV9
CDR3 length: 15
clone size: many
CDR3 protein: CATTASGRVGDTQYF
CDR3 DNA: TGTGCCACCACCGCTAGCGGGAGGGTTGGAGATACGCAGTATTTT

D gene: TRBD2
J gene: TRBJ2-5
V gene: TRBV7-7
CDR3 length: 16
clone size: many
CDR3 protein: CASSFGLAGARETQYF
CDR3 DNA: TGTGCCAGCAGCTTCGGACTAGCGGGGGCCAGGGAGACCCAGTACTTC

D gene: .
J gene: TRBJ1-1
V gene: TRBV29-1
CDR3 length: 11
clone size: many
CDR3 protein: CSVVMNTEAFF
CDR3 DNA: TGCAGCGTTGTCATGAACACTGAAGCTTTCTTT

D gene: .
J gene: TRBJ1-3
V gene: TRBV20-1
CDR3 length: 15
clone size: .
CDR3 protein: CSAYPLLSSGNTIYF
CDR3 DNA: TGCAGTGCTTATCCCCTCCTGTCCTCTGGAAACACCATATATTTT

D gene: TRBD1
J gene: TRBJ1-1
V gene: TRBV5-4
CDR3 length: 14
clone size: .
CDR3 protein: CASSLPTGYSEAFF
CDR3 DNA: TGTGCCAGCAGCTTGCCGACAGGGTACTCTGAAGCTTTCTTT

D gene: .
J gene: TRBJ2-1
V gene: TRBV25-1
CDR3 length: 18
clone size: many
CDR3 protein: CASSEFSSTGRPYNEQFF
CDR3 DNA: TGTGCCAGCAGTGAATTTAGCTCCACCGGCCGCCCCTACAATGAGCAGTTCTTC

D gene: .
J gene: TRBJ1-1
V gene: TRBV20-1
CDR3 length: 13
clone size: many
CDR3 protein: CSAKPRGRTEAFF
CDR3 DNA: TGCAGTGCTAAACCCAGGGGTCGAACTGAAGCTTTCTTT

D gene: TRBD1
J gene: TRBJ1-1
V gene: TRBV13
CDR3 length: 15
clone size: many
CDR3 protein: CASSFGTGVDTEAFF
CDR3 DNA: TGTGCCAGCAGCTTTGGGACAGGGGTTGACACTGAAGCTTTCTTT

D gene: .
J gene: TRBJ2-7
V gene: TRBV4-1
CDR3 length: 15
clone size: many
CDR3 protein: CASSQTDSIVYEQYF
CDR3 DNA: TGCGCCAGCAGCCAGACGGACAGCATAGTCTACGAGCAGTACTTC

D gene: .
J gene: TRBJ2-1
V gene: TRBV28
CDR3 length: 12
clone size: many
CDR3 protein: CASSLGMGEQFF
CDR3 DNA: TGTGCCAGCAGTTTGGGTATGGGTGAGCAGTTCTTC

D gene: .
J gene: TRBJ2-6
V gene: TRBV9
CDR3 length: 16
clone size: many
CDR3 protein: CASSLGTPSGANVLTF
CDR3 DNA: TGTGCCAGCAGCCTGGGTACACCCTCCGGGGCCAACGTCCTGACTTTC

D gene: .
J gene: TRBJ2-7
V gene: TRBV4-3
CDR3 length: 14
clone size: .
CDR3 protein: CASSRGSSSYEQYF
CDR3 DNA: TGCGCCAGCAGCCGAGGCTCTAGCTCCTACGAGCAGTACTTC

D gene: .
J gene: TRBJ1-1
V gene: TRBV30
CDR3 length: 12
clone size: many
CDR3 protein: CAWSEIVTEAFF
CDR3 DNA: TGTGCCTGGAGTGAGATTGTCACTGAAGCTTTCTTT

D gene: TRBD1
J gene: TRBJ2-5
V gene: TRBV29-1
CDR3 length: 15
clone size: many
CDR3 protein: CSVQGVSLEGETQYF
CDR3 DNA: TGCAGCGTACAGGGGGTTTCCCTTGAAGGAGAGACCCAGTACTTC

D gene: .
J gene: TRBJ2-3
V gene: TRBV4-3
CDR3 length: 17
clone size: .
CDR3 protein: CASSQDFPGGETDTQYF
CDR3 DNA: TGCGCCAGCAGCCAAGATTTTCCAGGGGGGGAAACAGATACGCAGTATTTT

D gene: .
J gene: TRBJ2-3
V gene: TRBV29-1
CDR3 length: 12
clone size: many
CDR3 protein: CSVEFSTDTQYF
CDR3 DNA: TGCAGCGTTGAATTTAGCACAGATACGCAGTATTTT

D gene: .
J gene: TRBJ2-3
V gene: TRBV30
CDR3 length: 15
clone size: few
CDR3 protein: CAWSPLGVLADTQYF
CDR3 DNA: TGTGCCTGGAGCCCCCTAGGAGTTTTGGCAGATACGCAGTATTTT

D gene: .
J gene: TRBJ2-7
V gene: TRBV19
CDR3 length: 13
clone size: .
CDR3 protein: CASSMDSSYEQYF
CDR3 DNA: TGTGCCAGTAGCATGGACAGCTCCTACGAGCAGTACTTC

D gene: .
J gene: TRBJ2-7
V gene: TRBV6-5
CDR3 length: 13
clone size: many
CDR3 protein: CASSYSGSYEQYF
CDR3 DNA: TGTGCCAGCAGTTACTCGGGGTCCTACGAGCAGTACTTC

D gene: TRBD1
J gene: TRBJ1-5
V gene: TRBV2
CDR3 length: 15
clone size: many
CDR3 protein: CASSQTGYSNQPQHF
CDR3 DNA: TGTGCCAGCAGCCAGACAGGGTATAGCAATCAGCCCCAGCATTTT

D gene: TRBD2
J gene: TRBJ2-5
V gene: TRBV12-3/TRBV12-4
CDR3 length: 16
clone size: many
CDR3 protein: CASSLGGLASEETQYF
CDR3 DNA: TGTGCCAGCAGTTTAGGGGGACTAGCGTCGGAAGAGACCCAGTACTTC

D gene: .
J gene: TRBJ1-5
V gene: TRBV6-2/TRBV6-3
CDR3 length: 15
clone size: many
CDR3 protein: CASSYPSSGFLPQHF
CDR3 DNA: TGTGCCAGCAGTTACCCTTCCTCTGGGTTTTTGCCCCAGCATTTT

D gene: .
J gene: TRBJ2-7
V gene: TRBV7-3
CDR3 length: 15
clone size: many
CDR3 protein: CASSLFGGSYYEQYF
CDR3 DNA: TGTGCCAGCAGCTTGTTTGGAGGCAGCTATTACGAGCAGTACTTC

D gene: .
J gene: TRBJ1-1
V gene: TRBV4-3
CDR3 length: 13
clone size: many
CDR3 protein: CASTTGGNTEAFF
CDR3 DNA: TGCGCCAGTACGACAGGAGGGAACACTGAAGCTTTCTTT

D gene: TRBD2
J gene: TRBJ2-7
V gene: TRBV14
CDR3 length: 14
clone size: few
CDR3 protein: CASSQAGGPHEQYF
CDR3 DNA: TGTGCCAGCAGCCAAGCGGGAGGGCCCCACGAGCAGTACTTC

D gene: .
J gene: TRBJ2-7
V gene: TRBV5-5
CDR3 length: 14
clone size: many
CDR3 protein: CASSLVGQYYEQYF
CDR3 DNA: TGTGCCAGCAGCTTGGTAGGACAGTACTACGAGCAGTACTTC

D gene: TRBD2
J gene: TRBJ2-3
V gene: TRBV12-3/TRBV12-4
CDR3 length: 16
clone size: many
CDR3 protein: CASSWTSGSLTDTQYF
CDR3 DNA: TGTGCCAGCAGCTGGACTAGCGGGAGTCTGACAGATACGCAGTATTTT

D gene: .
J gene: TRBJ2-5
V gene: TRBV12-3/TRBV12-4
CDR3 length: 15
clone size: .
CDR3 protein: CASKMTPRRHETQYF
CDR3 DNA: TGTGCCAGCAAAATGACACCGAGGCGGCACGAGACCCAGTACTTC

D gene: TRBD1
J gene: TRBJ1-1
V gene: TRBV5-1
CDR3 length: 15
clone size: many
CDR3 protein: CASSAGTGGYTEAFF
CDR3 DNA: TGCGCCAGCAGCGCCGGGACAGGGGGCTATACTGAAGCTTTCTTT

D gene: TRBD1
J gene: TRBJ2-7
V gene: TRBV27
CDR3 length: 17
clone size: many
CDR3 protein: CASSPQGQGASSYEQYF
CDR3 DNA: TGTGCCAGCAGCCCACAGGGACAGGGGGCTAGCTCCTACGAGCAGTACTTC

D gene: .
J gene: TRBJ2-7
V gene: TRBV23-1
CDR3 length: 11
clone size: many
CDR3 protein: CASLSQYEQYF
CDR3 DNA: TGCGCCAGCTTGAGTCAGTACGAGCAGTACTTC

D gene: TRBD2
J gene: TRBJ2-2
V gene: TRBV27
CDR3 length: 14
clone size: .
CDR3 protein: CASSSRLAGGELFF
CDR3 DNA: TGTGCCAGCAGTTCCAGACTAGCTGGCGGGGAGCTGTTTTTT

D gene: .
J gene: TRBJ1-5
V gene: TRBV27
CDR3 length: 15
clone size: .
CDR3 protein: CASSLTVQSNQPQHF
CDR3 DNA: TGTGCCAGCTCATTGACAGTCCAAAGCAATCAGCCCCAGCATTTT